This is a list of T cell receptor beta chains from one sample in a study of identical twins. TCRdb re-called the 5' RACE reads with MiXCR, one entry per CDR3 protein. Counted here are 500,000 or so distinct CDR3 sequences, about 20% occurring once; the ten biggest clones make up roughly 0.91%. The data also belong to a second study, concerning T cells expressing NK-cell markers.

The sequenced sample consisted of CD4+ T cells sorted from blood. These receptors were collected from a woman between 18 and 29 years old in good health. Each CDR3 is given with its conserved first and last residue. D genes are given only for firm matches. Clone size is stated in some rows and not others, as once, few, many or a class when expanded.

V: TRBV10-3; D: TRBD1; J: TRBJ2-3; size: NA; DNA: TGTGCCATCAGGGTGGACAGGGGAACAGATACGCAGTATTTT; CDR3: CAIRVDRGTDTQYF
V: TRBV21-1; D: NA; J: TRBJ1-4; size: NA; DNA: TGTGCCAGCAGCCTTCGGCCTGCCCTTAATGAAAAACTGTTTTTT; CDR3: CASSLRPALNEKLFF
V: TRBV10-3; D: TRBD1; J: TRBJ2-7; size: few; DNA: TGTGCCATCAGCGGCACGAGGACAGGCTCTGGTGAGCAGTACTTC; CDR3: CAISGTRTGSGEQYF
V: TRBV20-1; D: NA; J: TRBJ2-7; size: NA; DNA: TGCAGTGCTAGATTTGTCAGGTCCTACGAGCAGTACTTC; CDR3: CSARFVRSYEQYF
V: TRBV4-1; D: NA; J: TRBJ2-3; size: few; DNA: TGCGCCAGCAGCCAAGTCCCTAGTGGGACAGATACGCAGTATTTT; CDR3: CASSQVPSGTDTQYF
V: TRBV7-9; D: NA; J: TRBJ2-1; size: once; DNA: TGTGCCAGCAGCTTAGGAGGCAGGGAAGTTTCGGAGGGTGAGCAGTTCTTC; CDR3: CASSLGGREVSEGEQFF
V: TRBV5-6; D: NA; J: TRBJ1-5; size: NA; DNA: TGTGCCAGCAGCTTGGCAGGGAAGGGGCAGCCCCAGCATTTT; CDR3: CASSLAGKGQPQHF
V: TRBV19; D: NA; J: TRBJ1-2; size: few; DNA: TGTGCCACCACGCAAACGGGGGTTGGCTATGGCTACACCTTC; CDR3: CATTQTGVGYGYTF
V: TRBV20-1; D: NA; J: TRBJ1-2; size: few; DNA: TGCAGTGCTAGAGATCCCCGGACAGAATATGGCTACACCTTC; CDR3: CSARDPRTEYGYTF
V: TRBV6-5; D: NA; J: TRBJ1-2; size: few; DNA: TGTGCCAGCAGTTACGGGGTAGGGGCCGGCCCTCAACCTCCCTATGGCTACACCTTC; CDR3: CASSYGVGAGPQPPYGYTF
V: TRBV6-1; D: NA; J: TRBJ2-7; size: NA; DNA: TGTGCCAGCACCAACGTCCCGGGACTGGGAGGAGAGCAGTACTTC; CDR3: CASTNVPGLGGEQYF
V: TRBV4-3; D: NA; J: TRBJ2-5; size: few; DNA: TGCGCCAGCAGCCAAGATGGTTGGAGTCAAGAGACCCAGTACTTC; CDR3: CASSQDGWSQETQYF
V: TRBV29-1; D: TRBD2; J: TRBJ2-5; size: NA; DNA: TGCAGCGGGACTAGCGGACAAGAGACCCAGTACTTC; CDR3: CSGTSGQETQYF
V: TRBV5-1; D: NA; J: TRBJ1-1; size: few; DNA: TGCGCCAGCAGCAATAGCGGACGGGTGAACACTGAAGCTTTCTTT; CDR3: CASSNSGRVNTEAFF
V: TRBV9; D: NA; J: TRBJ2-2; size: NA; DNA: TGTGCCAGCAGCGCAGGGGAAAGAACCGGGGAGCTGTTTTTT; CDR3: CASSAGERTGELFF
V: TRBV5-6; D: TRBD2; J: TRBJ2-3; size: few; DNA: TGTGCCAGCAGCTACATAGGGACTAGCGGGAGGCGAGATACGCAGTATTTT; CDR3: CASSYIGTSGRRDTQYF
V: TRBV3-1; D: NA; J: TRBJ1-1; size: NA; DNA: TGTGCCAGCAGGGGACGGGGTGGTGAAGCTTTCTTT; CDR3: CASRGRGGEAFF
V: TRBV10-3; D: NA; J: TRBJ1-3; size: few; DNA: TGTGCCATCAGACAAGACAGCTCTGGAAACACCATATATTTT; CDR3: CAIRQDSSGNTIYF
V: TRBV5-1; D: TRBD2; J: TRBJ2-7; size: NA; DNA: TGCGCCAGCAGCCCCAAACTAGCGGGATCCTACGAGCAGTACTTC; CDR3: CASSPKLAGSYEQYF
V: TRBV6-5; D: TRBD1; J: TRBJ1-1; size: NA; DNA: TGTGCCAGCAGTTGGGACAGGGGGCGAGCCGCTGAAGCTTTCTTT; CDR3: CASSWDRGRAAEAFF
V: TRBV20-1; D: TRBD2; J: TRBJ2-7; size: few; DNA: TGCAGTGCTAGAGAGGCGGGGGTGTCTCTCTACGAGCAGTACTTC; CDR3: CSAREAGVSLYEQYF
V: TRBV20-1; D: NA; J: TRBJ2-4; size: NA; DNA: TGCAGTGCTTTCCCTCAACCTGCGGCCTTC; CDR3: CSAFPQPAAF
V: TRBV20-1; D: NA; J: TRBJ1-5; size: NA; DNA: TGCAGTGCTAGACGGAGTTCGGATCTCCAGCATTTT; CDR3: CSARRSSDLQHF
V: TRBV6-6; D: NA; J: TRBJ2-7; size: NA; DNA: TGTGCCAGCAGTGGTTTCCTACTCGGCGAGCAGTACTTC; CDR3: CASSGFLLGEQYF
V: TRBV27; D: NA; J: TRBJ2-1; size: NA; DNA: TGTGCCAGCAGTACCAGGACGGAACTTGAGCAGTTCTTC; CDR3: CASSTRTELEQFF
V: TRBV6-1; D: NA; J: TRBJ1-2; size: NA; DNA: TGTGCCAGCTTACGAACAGGGCTCTATGGCTACACCTTC; CDR3: CASLRTGLYGYTF
V: TRBV20-1; D: TRBD1; J: TRBJ1-4; size: few; DNA: TGCAGTGCTCGCGGACAGGGAGGAAGGGAAAAACTGTTTTTT; CDR3: CSARGQGGREKLFF
V: TRBV20-1; D: TRBD1; J: TRBJ1-5; size: NA; DNA: TGCAGTGCTAGAGGGGTGGACAGGGGGGGTCAGCCCCAGCATTTT; CDR3: CSARGVDRGGQPQHF
V: TRBV6-1; D: NA; J: TRBJ1-4; size: NA; DNA: TGTGCCAGCAGACCCAGGGGTCAGGGTGAAAAACTGTTTTTT; CDR3: CASRPRGQGEKLFF